The rows below give T cell receptor beta chains drawn from one sample of a study of blood T cell repertoires in COVID-19. Clones were read by immunoSEQ multiplex PCR, and TCRdb kept only the in-frame ones, dropping some. The top ten clones hold 7% to 9.5% of a sample with roughly 80,000 clones, roughly four fifths of them seen once. What was sequenced was peripheral blood. The receptors originated from a human donor in a cohort sampled during active COVID-19. CDR3s include the opening cysteine and the closing phenylalanine or tryptophan. D genes are given only for firm matches. Only some rows state a clone size, as once, few, many or a class for expanded clones.

D gene,V gene,clone size,J gene,CDR3 protein,CDR3 DNA
NA,TRBV19,few,TRBJ2-2,CASSIGGGGELFF,TGTGCCAGTAGTATCGGAGGAGGCGGGGAGCTGTTTTTT
NA,TRBV5-1,NA,TRBJ2-5,CASSVKETQYF,TGCGCCAGCAGCGTCAAAGAGACCCAGTACTTC
TRBD1,TRBV11-2,few,TRBJ1-5,CASSLGPEGGTSNQPQHF,TGTGCCAGCAGCTTAGGCCCGGAAGGGGGCACGAGCAATCAGCCCCAGCATTTT
NA,TRBV7-8,once,TRBJ2-2,CASSLIGGNTGELFF,TGTGCCAGCAGCCTCATCGGGGGAAACACCGGGGAGCTGTTTTTT
TRBD1,TRBV2,NA,TRBJ1-2,CASNRDRVDGYTF,TGTGCCAGCAACCGGGACAGGGTGGACGGCTACACCTTC
TRBD2,TRBV27,NA,TRBJ2-7,CASSQGLAGGIGYEQYF,TGTGCCAGCAGCCAGGGACTAGCGGGAGGCATTGGCTACGAGCAGTACTTC
TRBD1,TRBV18,once,TRBJ2-7,CASSPGTGGLVNEQYF,TGTGCCAGCTCACCAGGGACAGGGGGACTGGTTAACGAGCAGTACTTC
NA,TRBV5-1,NA,TRBJ2-5,CASSLLVQETQYF,TGCGCCAGCAGCTTGTTAGTCCAAGAGACCCAGTACTTC
NA,TRBV18,NA,TRBJ1-1,CASSRLESLNTEAFF,TGTGCCAGCTCACGACTAGAGTCTCTGAACACTGAAGCTTTCTTT
TRBD2,TRBV24-1,NA,TRBJ2-3,CATSDPGLGADTQYF,TGTGCCACCAGTGACCCGGGACTAGGGGCGGATACGCAGTATTTT
TRBD1,TRBV18,NA,TRBJ1-5,CASSPLVGDRDYQPQHF,TGTGCCAGCTCCCCACTTGTTGGGGACAGAGATTATCAGCCCCAGCATTTT